These 14 T cell receptor beta chains originate from one sample sequenced in a study of blood T cell repertoires in COVID-19. Profiling relied on immunoSEQ multiplex PCR, and the TCRdb table lists in-frame clones only, not all of them. This table has 270,000 or so clones, 90% appearing once. The sample was PBMCs or T cells enriched from blood (not recorded which). All receptors derive from a woman aged 30 to 39 with acute COVID-19.

The chain recombines TRBV11-1 with TRBJ2-1; TRBD1 matches 7 bases. The germline gives CDR1 SGHAT, CDR2 FQDESV (reference sequence). This CDR3 is 16 amino acids long. V lost 8 bases and J lost 5; bases outside the gene matches: 15. The CDR3 sequence: CASSGVLTGVDNEQFF. Written as DNA, the CDR3 is TGTGCCAGCTCCGGGGTTTTAACAGGGGTTGACAATGAGCAGTTCTTC. The variable domain in full, with the rest retrieved from reference TRBV11-1 and TRBJ2-1, is EAEVAQSPRYKITEKSQAVAFWCDPISGHATLYWYRQILGQGPELLVQFQDESVVDDSQLPKDRFSAERLKGVDSTLKIQPAELGDSAMYLCASSGVLTGVDNEQFFGPGTRLTVL.

The chain combines TRBV14 with TRBJ1-3, with D maybe TRBD1 (6 bases). Per the germline V gene, CDR1 is SGHDN and CDR2 is FVKESK. The CDR3 is 15 residues long. V lost 1 base and J lost 9, with 16 bases in between. CDR3 DNA: TGTGCCAGCAGCCAAGGTTTTGCAGGGGAGAGCACCATATATTTT. Protein sequence: CASSQGFAGESTIYF.

The chain uses TRBV5-1 and TRBJ2-1, with TRBD1 identical over 7 bases. This CDR3 is 13 amino acids long. Trimming cost V 2 bases and J 5 bases; bases outside gene matches: 1. CDR1 and CDR2 (germline): SGHRS, YFSETQ. DNA of the CDR3: TGCGCCAGCAGCTTTGACAGGGACAATGAGCAGTTCTTC. It yields the protein CASSFDRDNEQFF.

The chain employs TRBV15 and TRBJ1-1; unclear D gene. From germline, CDR1 is LNHNV and CDR2 YYDKDF (reference sequence). Trimming took 4 bases from V and 6 from J, leaving 12 bases between them. The CDR3 covers 13 residues. The CDR3 region is CATSIVKESEAFF. The CDR3 DNA sequence: TGTGCCACCAGCATCGTTAAAGAGTCTGAAGCTTTCTTT.

The rearrangement links TRBV11-2 to TRBJ2-2; D is unresolved. The V gene's germline CDR1 is SGHAT and CDR2 FQNNGV. Trimming left V 1 base short and J 2 bases short, with 5 bases between. This CDR3 region has 14 residues. The CDR3 bases are TGTGCCAGCAGCTTAGCCCTAAACACCGGGGAGCTGTTTTTT. Its translation is CASSLALNTGELFF.

The chain employs TRBV4-2 and TRBJ2-3; the D is unclear. The CDR3 is made up of 14 amino acids. V shed 0 bases and J shed 2 bases, with 6 bases lying between them. Per germline, CDR1 LGHNA and CDR2 YNFKEQ. Written as DNA, the CDR3 is TGTGCCAGCAGCCAAGAGCAGGACACAGATACGCAGTATTTT. Its protein is CASSQEQDTDTQYF.

The chain couples TRBV11-2 to TRBJ2-7; no clear D gene. Deletions cut 1 base from V and 3 bases from J, with 7 bases between. Germline values: CDR1 SGHAT, CDR2 FQNNGV. The CDR3 totals 13 residues. CDR3: CASSLGPSYEQYF. The CDR3 DNA follows: TGTGCCAGCAGCTTAGGGCCTAGCTACGAGCAGTACTTC.

The chain joins TRBV19 to TRBJ2-7; no clear D. Trimming took 1 base from V and 0 from J, leaving 10 bases between them. There are 15 residues in the CDR3. Germline lookup yields CDR1 LNHDA and CDR2 SQIVND (reference sequence). CDR3 in amino acids: CASSIGPGPSYEQYF. The DNA of the CDR3 is TGTGCCAGTAGTATAGGCCCAGGTCCCTCCTACGAGCAGTACTTC.

This chain links TRBV5-1 with TRBJ2-1, with TRBD2 identical over 8 bases. CDR3 length: 16 amino acids. Germline-derived CDR1 and CDR2 are SGHRS and YFSETQ. V was clipped by 3 bases and J by 2 bases; unmatched bases: 7. CDR3 loop: CASSWGAGATYNEQFF. The CDR3 DNA follows: TGCGCCAGCAGCTGGGGAGCGGGAGCAACCTACAATGAGCAGTTCTTC.

The gene calls are TRBV5-8 and TRBJ2-1, with TRBD2 as a possible D gene (5 bases). Germline V CDR1 and CDR2: SGHTS, YDEGEE. V gave up 2 bases and J gave up 5 bases, with 14 bases separating them. The CDR3 contains 15 residues. This CDR3 is CASSFEGTSHNEQFF. Here the CDR3 DNA reads TGTGCCAGCAGCTTCGAGGGAACGTCCCACAATGAGCAGTTCTTC.

The chain carries TRBV25-1 and TRBJ2-7; 8 positions agree with TRBD1. V dropped 4 bases and J dropped 2; count of bases not matched to a gene: 7. The CDR3 length is 15 residues. Germline assignment: CDR1 MGHDK and CDR2 SYGVNS. CDR3 coding DNA: TGTGCCAGCAGTGGTGGACAGGGTGGGACCTACGAGCAGTACTTC. Protein product: CASSGGQGGTYEQYF.

The chain couples TRBV27 to TRBJ1-6; 9 bases fit TRBD1. From germline, CDR1 is MNHEY and CDR2 SMNVEV (reference sequence). V gave up 4 bases and J gave up 7 bases; unmatched junction bases: 8. The CDR3 loop spans 16 amino acids. The CDR3 is CASSSLLGQGNSPLHF. The DNA for the CDR3 is TGTGCCAGCAGTTCCCTCCTGGGACAGGGAAATTCACCCCTCCACTTT.

The chain is built from TRBV7-2 and TRBJ2-3; D gene unclear. V was pared by 0 bases and J by 1 base, with 5 bases between. In germline, CDR1 is SGHTA, CDR2 FQGNSA. This CDR3 region has 14 residues. The CDR3 here is CASSLASGTDTQYF. The CDR3 DNA reads as TGTGCCAGCAGCTTAGCCTCCGGCACAGATACGCAGTATTTT.

V gene TRBV5-6 combines with J gene TRBJ1-1; 8 bases are a match to TRBD1. The J segment lost 0 bases and the V segment lost 2 bases, leaving 9 bases of the junction unmatched. Germline values: CDR1 SGHDT, CDR2 YYEEEE. The CDR3 loop spans 17 amino acids. DNA of the CDR3: TGTGCCAGCAGCTTCCGACAGGGGTACTCCATGAACACTGAAGCTTTCTTT. Its translation is CASSFRQGYSMNTEAFF.